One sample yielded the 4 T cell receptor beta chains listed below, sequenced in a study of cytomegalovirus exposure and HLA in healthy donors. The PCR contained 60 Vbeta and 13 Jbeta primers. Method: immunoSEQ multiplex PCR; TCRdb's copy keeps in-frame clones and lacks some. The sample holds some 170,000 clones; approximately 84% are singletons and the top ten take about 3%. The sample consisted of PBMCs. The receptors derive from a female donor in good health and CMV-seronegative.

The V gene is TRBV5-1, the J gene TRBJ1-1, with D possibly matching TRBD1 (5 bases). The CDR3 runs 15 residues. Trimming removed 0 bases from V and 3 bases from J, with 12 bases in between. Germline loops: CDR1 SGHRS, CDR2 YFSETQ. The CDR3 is CASSLDSSGDTEAFF. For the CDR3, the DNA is TGCGCCAGCAGCTTGGACAGTTCGGGGGACACTGAAGCTTTCTTT.

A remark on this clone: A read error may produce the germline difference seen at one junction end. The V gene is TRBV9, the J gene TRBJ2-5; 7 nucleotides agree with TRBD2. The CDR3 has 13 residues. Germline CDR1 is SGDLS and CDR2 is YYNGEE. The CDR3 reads CASSPRGEFPWDF. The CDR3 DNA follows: TGTGCCAGCAGCCCCCGGGGGGAATTCCCTTGGGACTTC.

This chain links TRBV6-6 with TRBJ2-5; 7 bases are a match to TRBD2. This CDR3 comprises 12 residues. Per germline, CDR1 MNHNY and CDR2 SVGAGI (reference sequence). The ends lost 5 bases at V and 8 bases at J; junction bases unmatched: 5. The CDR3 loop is CASSLGGVTQYF. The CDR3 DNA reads TGTGCCAGCAGTCTTGGGGGGGTTACCCAGTACTTC.

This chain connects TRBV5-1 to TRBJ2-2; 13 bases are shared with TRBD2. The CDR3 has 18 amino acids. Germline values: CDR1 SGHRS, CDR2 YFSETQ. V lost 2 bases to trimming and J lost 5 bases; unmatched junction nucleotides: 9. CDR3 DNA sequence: TGCGCCAGCAGCTTTGGACTAGCGGGGGACTTAGGGACCGGGGAGCTGTTTTTT. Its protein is CASSFGLAGDLGTGELFF. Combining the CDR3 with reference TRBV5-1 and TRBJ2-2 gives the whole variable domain KAGVTQTPRYLIKTRGQQVTLSCSPISGHRSVSWYQQTPGQGLQFLFEYFSETQRNKGNFPGRFSGRQFSNSRSEMNVSTLELGDSALYLCASSFGLAGDLGTGELFFGEGSRLTVL.